This TCR beta chain was identified during a study of shared clonotypes between healthy human individuals. Study outcomes and limitations: An anticipated effect of sequencing depth on clonotype sharing among donors was recognized. Rarefaction demonstrated incomplete sorted-subset sequencing despite large depth.

Notes on this clone: Its antigen is still unknown.

Losses at the gene ends were 5 bases for V and 0 bases for J; bases not matched to a gene: 4. The germline CDR1 and CDR2 sequences are SGHVS and FQNEAQ. The CDR3 has 14 amino acids. The protocol was immunoSEQ multiplex PCR, while the TCRdb copy is restricted to in-frame clones and leaves out a portion. This sample yields around 2.3 million clones, of which nearly 97% are seen a single time; 0.1% to 0.15% belongs to the top ten. The clonotype was recovered from a man aged 18 to 35 in good health. The V call is TRBV7-8, the J call TRBJ2-7, with 7 positions matching TRBD1. The source material was naive CD4+ T cells sorted from blood. The subset here: CD45RA+ positively selected. The DNA for the CDR3 is TGTGCCAGCAGCCAACGGGACAGCTCCTACGAGCAGTACTTC. Translation gives CASSQRDSSYEQYF.